This is a list of T cell receptor beta chains from one sample in a study of lymphopenia after photon versus proton radiotherapy. Some clones are missing from TCRdb's copy, which holds only in-frame ones; the method was immunoSEQ multiplex PCR. The sample has 7,400 or so clones; about 88% are singletons. The input for sequencing was peripheral blood, taken from a patient treated with photon-based radiotherapy. Receptor source: a woman in her seventies with pancreatic cancer. The CDR3 runs from the conserved cysteine through the conserved F or W. The order of the fields is J gene, clone size, D gene, V gene, CDR3 DNA, CDR3 protein. D genes are given only for firm matches. Only part of the rows carry a size: once, few, many, or a class if the clone is expanded.

j_call: TRBJ1-1; clone_size: -; d_call: -; v_call: TRBV20-1; cdr3_nt: TGCAGTGCTAGGGTGGACACTGAAGCTTTCTTT; cdr3_aa: CSARVDTEAFF
j_call: TRBJ2-1; clone_size: -; d_call: -; v_call: TRBV28; cdr3_nt: TGTGCCAGCAGTTTATGGGGGAGGGGGTCCTACAATGAGCAGTTCTTC; cdr3_aa: CASSLWGRGSYNEQFF
j_call: TRBJ2-5; clone_size: -; d_call: TRBD2; v_call: TRBV18; cdr3_nt: TGTGCCAGCTCACTCGGACTAGCGGGAGGGCCACGAGAGACCCAGTACTTC; cdr3_aa: CASSLGLAGGPRETQYF
j_call: TRBJ1-3; clone_size: -; d_call: -; v_call: TRBV13; cdr3_nt: TGTGCCAGCAGCTTCTCTGGAAACACCATATATTTT; cdr3_aa: CASSFSGNTIYF
j_call: TRBJ2-3; clone_size: -; d_call: TRBD2; v_call: TRBV9; cdr3_nt: TGTGCCAGCACCCCCGAAGCGGGGACCCTCACAGATACGCAGTATTTT; cdr3_aa: CASTPEAGTLTDTQYF
j_call: TRBJ1-2; clone_size: -; d_call: -; v_call: TRBV29-1; cdr3_nt: TGCAGCGTTGTTCCCCAGGACGTGCACTATGGCTACACCTTC; cdr3_aa: CSVVPQDVHYGYTF
j_call: TRBJ1-3; clone_size: -; d_call: -; v_call: TRBV6-1; cdr3_nt: TGTGCCAGCAGTGCTGCGGGAAGCTCTGGAAACACCATATATTTT; cdr3_aa: CASSAAGSSGNTIYF
j_call: TRBJ1-5; clone_size: -; d_call: -; v_call: TRBV27; cdr3_nt: TGTGCCAGCAGTTCCGGACTAGGTCAGCCCCAGCATTTT; cdr3_aa: CASSSGLGQPQHF
j_call: TRBJ2-3; clone_size: large; d_call: -; v_call: TRBV5-5; cdr3_nt: TGTGCCAGCAGCTTGGCCGTTGAACGAGCAGATACGCAGTATTTT; cdr3_aa: CASSLAVERADTQYF
j_call: TRBJ2-3; clone_size: -; d_call: -; v_call: TRBV4-1; cdr3_nt: TGCGCCAGCAGCCAAGAGTTGAGGGGGGTGGATACGCAGTATTTT; cdr3_aa: CASSQELRGVDTQYF
j_call: TRBJ1-2; clone_size: -; d_call: TRBD1; v_call: TRBV19; cdr3_nt: TGTGCCAGTAGTATAACCCTAGGACAGGGAAATGGCTACACCTTC; cdr3_aa: CASSITLGQGNGYTF
j_call: TRBJ1-3; clone_size: -; d_call: -; v_call: TRBV5-6; cdr3_nt: TGTGCCAGCAGCTTGGCCCGTCAGTTGCTGGGAAACACCATATATTTT; cdr3_aa: CASSLARQLLGNTIYF
j_call: TRBJ2-7; clone_size: -; d_call: TRBD1; v_call: TRBV6-6; cdr3_nt: TGTGCCAGCAGGTTCCCCGAGACAGGGACCTACGAGCAGTACTTC; cdr3_aa: CASRFPETGTYEQYF
j_call: TRBJ1-5; clone_size: -; d_call: -; v_call: TRBV4-3; cdr3_nt: TGCGCCAGCAGCCAAACAGCAGCGCAGCCCCAGCATTTT; cdr3_aa: CASSQTAAQPQHF
j_call: TRBJ2-3; clone_size: -; d_call: -; v_call: TRBV6-1; cdr3_nt: TGTGCCAGCACCCAAGAGGGGATAGTTTCAGATACGCAGTATTTT; cdr3_aa: CASTQEGIVSDTQYF
j_call: TRBJ2-3; clone_size: -; d_call: TRBD2; v_call: TRBV5-1; cdr3_nt: TGCGCCAGCAGCTTGGGTGGGAGGGCAGATACGCAGTATTTT; cdr3_aa: CASSLGGRADTQYF
j_call: TRBJ2-3; clone_size: -; d_call: -; v_call: TRBV7-2; cdr3_nt: TGTGCCAGCAGCTTAGGCGGGACACGGTCAGATACGCAGTATTTT; cdr3_aa: CASSLGGTRSDTQYF
j_call: TRBJ1-4; clone_size: -; d_call: -; v_call: TRBV4-2; cdr3_nt: TGTGCCAGCAGCCAAGGACAGGACTCTAATGAAAAACTGTTTTTT; cdr3_aa: CASSQGQDSNEKLFF
j_call: TRBJ2-5; clone_size: -; d_call: -; v_call: TRBV5-8; cdr3_nt: TGTGCCAGCAGCTTGTGGGATGGACGGCGGGAGACCCAGTACTTC; cdr3_aa: CASSLWDGRRETQYF
j_call: TRBJ1-1; clone_size: -; d_call: TRBD1; v_call: TRBV5-8; cdr3_nt: TGTGCCAGCAGCCGTAGGGACAGGGGAGTCACTGAAGCTTTCTTT; cdr3_aa: CASSRRDRGVTEAFF
j_call: TRBJ2-1; clone_size: -; d_call: TRBD2; v_call: TRBV19; cdr3_nt: TGTGCCAGTAGTCCACTAGCGGGCTTTAACAATGAGCAGTTCTTC; cdr3_aa: CASSPLAGFNNEQFF
j_call: TRBJ2-7; clone_size: -; d_call: TRBD1; v_call: TRBV11-3; cdr3_nt: TGTGCCAGCAGCTTCGGACAGGGACAGCAGTACTTC; cdr3_aa: CASSFGQGQQYF
j_call: TRBJ2-1; clone_size: once; d_call: -; v_call: TRBV29-1; cdr3_nt: TGCGGAGGCCGATTGGCGGGGCAAAATGAGCAGTTCTTC; cdr3_aa: CGGRLAGQNEQFF
j_call: TRBJ2-1; clone_size: -; d_call: TRBD1; v_call: TRBV11-1; cdr3_nt: TGTGCCAGCAGCTCACTTGGGGGACAGGGGCCGCATGAGCAGTTCTTC; cdr3_aa: CASSSLGGQGPHEQFF
j_call: TRBJ2-3; clone_size: -; d_call: -; v_call: TRBV7-9; cdr3_nt: TGTGCCAGCAGCTTGGCTTTAACAGATACGCAGTATTTT; cdr3_aa: CASSLALTDTQYF
j_call: TRBJ2-5; clone_size: once; d_call: -; v_call: TRBV29-1; cdr3_nt: TGCAGCGTTGTTAAGGGGCTGCAACTAGCCCAAGAGACCCAGTACTTC; cdr3_aa: CSVVKGLQLAQETQYF
j_call: TRBJ2-7; clone_size: -; d_call: TRBD1; v_call: TRBV28; cdr3_nt: TGTGCCAGCAGCCCCGGGACAGGGTACTACGAGCAGTACTTC; cdr3_aa: CASSPGTGYYEQYF
j_call: TRBJ2-4; clone_size: -; d_call: TRBD2; v_call: TRBV28; cdr3_nt: TGTGCCAGCAGCCTCGTAGCGGGAGGAGCCAAAAACATTCAGTACTTC; cdr3_aa: CASSLVAGGAKNIQYF
j_call: TRBJ2-1; clone_size: -; d_call: -; v_call: TRBV15; cdr3_nt: TGTGCCACCAGCAGGGGTTACAATGAGCAGTTCTTC; cdr3_aa: CATSRGYNEQFF
j_call: TRBJ1-2; clone_size: -; d_call: TRBD1; v_call: TRBV6-5; cdr3_nt: TGTGCCAGCAGTAACCCCGGGACAGGGTTTGGCTACACCTTC; cdr3_aa: CASSNPGTGFGYTF
j_call: TRBJ2-1; clone_size: -; d_call: -; v_call: TRBV9; cdr3_nt: TGTGCCAGCAGCGTTTCTGGTTCTTCCTACAATGAGCAGTTCTTC; cdr3_aa: CASSVSGSSYNEQFF
j_call: TRBJ2-1; clone_size: -; d_call: TRBD1; v_call: TRBV6-5; cdr3_nt: TGTGCCAGCAGTAAGGGACAGGGGTTCAATGAGCAGTTCTTC; cdr3_aa: CASSKGQGFNEQFF
j_call: TRBJ2-1; clone_size: -; d_call: -; v_call: TRBV6-1; cdr3_nt: TGTGCCAGCAGTGAAGGCTTCGGCAGATACAATGAGCAGTTCTTC; cdr3_aa: CASSEGFGRYNEQFF
j_call: TRBJ1-1; clone_size: -; d_call: -; v_call: TRBV10-3; cdr3_nt: TGTGCCATCACTAGGGGGGAAAACACTGAAGCTTTCTTT; cdr3_aa: CAITRGENTEAFF
j_call: TRBJ1-2; clone_size: -; d_call: -; v_call: TRBV5-1; cdr3_nt: TGCGCCAGCAGCTTGGATGAGGGGGCTAACTATGGCTACACCTTC; cdr3_aa: CASSLDEGANYGYTF
j_call: TRBJ2-3; clone_size: -; d_call: -; v_call: TRBV7-2; cdr3_nt: TGTGCCAGCAGCTTATGGGTGGTGGAGCGATACCGGGCAGATACGCAGTATTTT; cdr3_aa: CASSLWVVERYRADTQYF
j_call: TRBJ1-2; clone_size: -; d_call: -; v_call: TRBV19; cdr3_nt: TGTGCCAGTAGTATGGCGAAAGGATATGGCTACACCTTC; cdr3_aa: CASSMAKGYGYTF
j_call: TRBJ2-5; clone_size: -; d_call: TRBD1; v_call: TRBV2; cdr3_nt: TGTGCCAGCAGGAACAGGGGGGTAGCAGAGACCCAGTACTTC; cdr3_aa: CASRNRGVAETQYF
j_call: TRBJ2-7; clone_size: -; d_call: -; v_call: TRBV28; cdr3_nt: TGTGCCAGCAGTTCTCATCCCTACGAGCAGTACTTC; cdr3_aa: CASSSHPYEQYF
j_call: TRBJ1-5; clone_size: -; d_call: -; v_call: TRBV27; cdr3_nt: TGTGCCAGCAGTTTATCGGGCCAGAGGAGCAATCAGCCCCAGCATTTT; cdr3_aa: CASSLSGQRSNQPQHF
j_call: TRBJ1-6; clone_size: -; d_call: -; v_call: TRBV6-1; cdr3_nt: TGTGCCAGCGTCGCCACAGCTAATTCACCCCTCCACTTT; cdr3_aa: CASVATANSPLHF
j_call: TRBJ2-1; clone_size: -; d_call: TRBD2; v_call: TRBV7-8; cdr3_nt: TGTGCCAGCAGCGAGCTGACTAGCGGGAGATCGGTTGTTAGGAATGAGCAGTTCTTC; cdr3_aa: CASSELTSGRSVVRNEQFF
j_call: TRBJ2-3; clone_size: -; d_call: -; v_call: TRBV29-1; cdr3_nt: TGCAGCGTTGGAGAGAGGGTAGTGGGCACAGATACGCAGTATTTT; cdr3_aa: CSVGERVVGTDTQYF
j_call: TRBJ1-5; clone_size: -; d_call: TRBD1; v_call: TRBV28; cdr3_nt: TGTGCCAGCAGTTTTTTCGGACAGGGGACCAATCAGCCCCAGCATTTT; cdr3_aa: CASSFFGQGTNQPQHF
j_call: TRBJ2-1; clone_size: -; d_call: TRBD1; v_call: TRBV9; cdr3_nt: TGTGCCAGCAGCGCTCAACCGGGACAGGACAGGAATGAGCAGTTCTTC; cdr3_aa: CASSAQPGQDRNEQFF
j_call: TRBJ1-2; clone_size: -; d_call: -; v_call: TRBV28; cdr3_nt: TGTGCCAGCAGTCGGACGTGGGGCTACACCTTC; cdr3_aa: CASSRTWGYTF
j_call: TRBJ2-1; clone_size: -; d_call: TRBD2; v_call: TRBV9; cdr3_nt: TGTGCCAGCAGCTCAAATCCAACTAGCGGGATTCGGAATGAGCAGTTCTTC; cdr3_aa: CASSSNPTSGIRNEQFF
j_call: TRBJ2-1; clone_size: -; d_call: -; v_call: TRBV21-1; cdr3_nt: TGTGCCAGCAGCAAAACTTGGCACAATGAGCAGTTCTTC; cdr3_aa: CASSKTWHNEQFF
j_call: TRBJ2-5; clone_size: -; d_call: -; v_call: TRBV7-7; cdr3_nt: TGTGCTAGCAGCTTAGCGTTACGGCCTCAAGAGACCCAGTACTTC; cdr3_aa: CASSLALRPQETQYF
j_call: TRBJ2-3; clone_size: once; d_call: TRBD2; v_call: TRBV7-8; cdr3_nt: TGTGCCAGCAGCTTAGGGCGACTAGCCTTGGCAGATACGCAGTATTTT; cdr3_aa: CASSLGRLALADTQYF